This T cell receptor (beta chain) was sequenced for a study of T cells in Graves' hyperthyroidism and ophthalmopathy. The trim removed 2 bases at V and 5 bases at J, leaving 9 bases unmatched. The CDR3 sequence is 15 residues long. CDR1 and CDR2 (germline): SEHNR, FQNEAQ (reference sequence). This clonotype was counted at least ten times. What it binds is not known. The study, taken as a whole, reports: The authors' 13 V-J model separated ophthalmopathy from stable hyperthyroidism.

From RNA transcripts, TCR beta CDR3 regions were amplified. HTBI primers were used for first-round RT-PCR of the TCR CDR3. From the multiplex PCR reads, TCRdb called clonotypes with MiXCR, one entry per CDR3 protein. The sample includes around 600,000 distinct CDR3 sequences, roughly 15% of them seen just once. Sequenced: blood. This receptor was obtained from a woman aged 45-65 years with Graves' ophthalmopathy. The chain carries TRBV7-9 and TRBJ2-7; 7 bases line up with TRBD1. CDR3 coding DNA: TGTGCCAGCAGCTTACCCATGACAGGGTCCAACGAGCAGTACTTC. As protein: CASSLPMTGSNEQYF.